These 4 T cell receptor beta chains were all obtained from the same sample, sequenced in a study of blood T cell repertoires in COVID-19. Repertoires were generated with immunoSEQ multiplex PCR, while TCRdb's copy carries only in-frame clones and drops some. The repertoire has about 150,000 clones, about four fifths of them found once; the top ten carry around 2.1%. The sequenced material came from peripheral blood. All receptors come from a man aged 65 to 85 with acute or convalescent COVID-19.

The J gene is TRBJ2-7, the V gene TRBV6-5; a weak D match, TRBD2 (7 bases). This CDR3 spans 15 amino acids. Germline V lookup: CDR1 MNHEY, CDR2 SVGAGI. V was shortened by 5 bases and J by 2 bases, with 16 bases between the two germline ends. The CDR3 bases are TGTGCCAGCAGTAGGAACAGGGAGGGAACCTACGAGCAGTACTTC. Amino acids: CASSRNREGTYEQYF.

CDR3 loop: CASSGEGQETQYF. The DNA of the CDR3 is TGTGCCAGTAGTGGCGAGGGCCAAGAGACCCAGTACTTC. V and J are TRBV19 and TRBJ2-5, with D possibly TRBD2 on 5 matching bases. CDR3 length: 13 amino acids. CDR1 is LNHDA, CDR2 SQIVND, per germline (reference sequence). The V end lost 5 bases, the J end lost 1 base, and 8 bases lay between the germline ends. Drawing the rest from reference TRBV19 and TRBJ2-5, the complete variable domain is DGGITQSPKYLFRKEGQNVTLSCEQNLNHDAMYWYRQDPGQGLRLIYYSQIVNDFQKGDIAEGYSVSREKKESFPLTVTSAQKNPTAFYLCASSGEGQETQYFGPGTRLLVL.

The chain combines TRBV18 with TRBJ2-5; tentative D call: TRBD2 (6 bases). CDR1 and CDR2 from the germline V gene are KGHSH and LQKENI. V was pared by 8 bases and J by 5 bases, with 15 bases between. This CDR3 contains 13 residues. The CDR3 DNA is TGTGCCAGCAAACGGGGGTTAGGGGAGACCCAGTACTTC. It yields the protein CASKRGLGETQYF.

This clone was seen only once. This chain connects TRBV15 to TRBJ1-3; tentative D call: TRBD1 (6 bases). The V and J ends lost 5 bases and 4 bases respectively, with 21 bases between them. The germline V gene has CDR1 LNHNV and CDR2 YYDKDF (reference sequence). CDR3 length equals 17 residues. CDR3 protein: CATSREFPGVRGNTIYF. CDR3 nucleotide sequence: TGTGCCACCAGCCGTGAATTTCCAGGGGTGCGCGGAAACACCATATATTTT.